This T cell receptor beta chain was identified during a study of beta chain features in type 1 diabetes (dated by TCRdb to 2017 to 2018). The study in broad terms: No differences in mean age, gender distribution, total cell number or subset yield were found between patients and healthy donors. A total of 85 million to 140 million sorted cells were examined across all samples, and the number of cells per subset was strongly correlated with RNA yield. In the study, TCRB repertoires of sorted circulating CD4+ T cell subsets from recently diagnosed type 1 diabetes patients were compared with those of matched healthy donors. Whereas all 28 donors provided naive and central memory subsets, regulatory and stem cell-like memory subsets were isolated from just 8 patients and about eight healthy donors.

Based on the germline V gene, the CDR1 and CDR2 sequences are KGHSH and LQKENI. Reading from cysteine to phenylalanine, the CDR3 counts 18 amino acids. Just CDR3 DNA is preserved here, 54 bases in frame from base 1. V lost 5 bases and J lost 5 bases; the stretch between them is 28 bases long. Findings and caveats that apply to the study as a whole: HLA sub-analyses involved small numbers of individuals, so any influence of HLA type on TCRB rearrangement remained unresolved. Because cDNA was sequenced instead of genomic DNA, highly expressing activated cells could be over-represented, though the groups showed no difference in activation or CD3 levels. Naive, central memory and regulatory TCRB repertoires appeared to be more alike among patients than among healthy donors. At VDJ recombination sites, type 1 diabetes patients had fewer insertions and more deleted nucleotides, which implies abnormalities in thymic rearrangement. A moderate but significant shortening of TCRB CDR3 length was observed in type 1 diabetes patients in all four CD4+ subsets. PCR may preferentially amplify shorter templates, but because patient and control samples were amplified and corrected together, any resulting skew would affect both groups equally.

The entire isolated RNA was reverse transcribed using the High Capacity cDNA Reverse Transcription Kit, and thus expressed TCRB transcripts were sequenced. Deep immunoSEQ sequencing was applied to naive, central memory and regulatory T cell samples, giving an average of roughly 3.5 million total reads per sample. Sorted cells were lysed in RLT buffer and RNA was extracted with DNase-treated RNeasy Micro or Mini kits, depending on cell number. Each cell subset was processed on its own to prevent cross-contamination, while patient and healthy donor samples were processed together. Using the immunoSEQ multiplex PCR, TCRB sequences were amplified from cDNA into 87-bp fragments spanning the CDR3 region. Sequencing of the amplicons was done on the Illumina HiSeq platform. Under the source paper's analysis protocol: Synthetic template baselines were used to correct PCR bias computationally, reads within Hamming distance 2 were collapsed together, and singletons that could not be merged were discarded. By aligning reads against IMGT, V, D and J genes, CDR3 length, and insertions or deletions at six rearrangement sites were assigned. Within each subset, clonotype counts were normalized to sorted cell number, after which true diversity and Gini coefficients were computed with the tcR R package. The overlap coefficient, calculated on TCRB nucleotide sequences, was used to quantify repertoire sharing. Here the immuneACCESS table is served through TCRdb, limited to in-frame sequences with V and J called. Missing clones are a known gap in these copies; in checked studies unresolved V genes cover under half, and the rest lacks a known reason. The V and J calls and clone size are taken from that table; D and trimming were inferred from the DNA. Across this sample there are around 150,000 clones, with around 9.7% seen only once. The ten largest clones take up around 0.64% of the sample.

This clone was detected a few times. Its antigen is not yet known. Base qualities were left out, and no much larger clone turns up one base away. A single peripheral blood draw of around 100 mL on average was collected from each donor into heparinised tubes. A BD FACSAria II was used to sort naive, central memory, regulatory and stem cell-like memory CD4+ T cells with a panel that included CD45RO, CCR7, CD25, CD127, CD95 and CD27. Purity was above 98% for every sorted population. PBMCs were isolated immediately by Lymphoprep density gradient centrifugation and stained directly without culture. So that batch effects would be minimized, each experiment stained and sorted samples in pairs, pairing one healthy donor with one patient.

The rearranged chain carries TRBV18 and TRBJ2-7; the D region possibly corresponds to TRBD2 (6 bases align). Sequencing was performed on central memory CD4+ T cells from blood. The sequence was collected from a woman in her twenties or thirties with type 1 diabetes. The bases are TGTGCCAGCTCAGCCCAGGAAGGGGCTTTGGGACTGAGGGACGAGCAGTACTTC. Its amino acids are CASSAQEGALGLRDEQYF.